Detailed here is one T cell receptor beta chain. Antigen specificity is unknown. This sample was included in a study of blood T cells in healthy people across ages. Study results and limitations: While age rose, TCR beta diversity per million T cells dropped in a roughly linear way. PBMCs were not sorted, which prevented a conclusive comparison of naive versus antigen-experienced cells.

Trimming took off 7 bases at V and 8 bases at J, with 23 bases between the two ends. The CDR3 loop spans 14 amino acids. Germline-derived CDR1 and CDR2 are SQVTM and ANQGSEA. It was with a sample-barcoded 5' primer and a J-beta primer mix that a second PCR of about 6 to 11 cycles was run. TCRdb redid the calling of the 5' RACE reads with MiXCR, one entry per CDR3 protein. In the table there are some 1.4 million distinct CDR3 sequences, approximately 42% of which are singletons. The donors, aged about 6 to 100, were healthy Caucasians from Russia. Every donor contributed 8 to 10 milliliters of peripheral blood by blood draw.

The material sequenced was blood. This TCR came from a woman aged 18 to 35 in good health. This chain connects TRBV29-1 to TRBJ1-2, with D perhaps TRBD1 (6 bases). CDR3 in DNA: TGCAGCGCTAATGAGGGCGGGGGGCGATTCGGCTACACCTTC. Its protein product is CSANEGGGRFGYTF. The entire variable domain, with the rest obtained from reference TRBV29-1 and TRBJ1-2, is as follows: SAVISQKPSRDICQRGTSLTIQCQVDSQVTMMFWYRQQPGQSLTLIATANQGSEATYESGFVIDKFPISRPNLTFSTLTVSNMSPEDSSIYLCSANEGGGRFGYTFGSGTRLTVV.